One sample yielded the 24 T cell receptor beta chains listed below, sequenced in a study of T cell repertoires in cytomegalovirus infection. Which antigens these TCRs recognize remains unknown. TCRdb re-derived calls from the reads in MiXCR, one entry per CDR3 protein. Of tens of thousands of distinct CDR3 sequences listed, 20% to 25% are singletons. The starting material was CD8+ T cells from cultured PBMCs, obtained from culture after CMV antigen stimulation. Receptors originate from a human donor in good health (CMV status not recorded). Some clones in this sample may be carry-over from other donors' samples.

CDR3 nucleotides: TGTGCCAGCAGCGCAACCGGGACAGATCTTAAAAACATTCAGTACTTC. Translating it yields CASSATGTDLKNIQYF. The chain uses TRBV7-2 and TRBJ2-4; the match to TRBD1 covers 7 bases. The CDR3 runs 16 residues. The V segment lost 5 bases and the J segment 4 bases; nucleotides outside the gene matches: 11. Germline V gene lookup returns CDR1 SGHTA and CDR2 FQGNSA.

This clonotype appeared many times. The V call is TRBV7-2, the J call TRBJ2-1; D tentatively reads TRBD1 or TRBD2 (6 bases each). V lost 2 bases to trimming and J lost 7 bases, with 15 bases between them. Germline values: CDR1 SGHTA, CDR2 FQGNSA. The CDR3 extends over 15 amino acids. This chain's CDR3 is CASSLWGAGGNEQFF. In nucleotides, the CDR3 is TGTGCCAGCAGCTTATGGGGGGCGGGTGGGAATGAGCAGTTCTTC.

The gene calls are TRBV7-6 and TRBJ2-1; the match to TRBD2 covers 8 bases. The germline gives CDR1 SGHVS, CDR2 FNYEAQ. V dropped 7 bases and J dropped 2; count of bases not matched to a gene: 10. The CDR3 runs to 16 residues. The CDR3 DNA reads TGTGCCAGCACCTTGTCGGGAGGGCTTACCTACAATGAGCAGTTCTTC. This encodes CASTLSGGLTYNEQFF.

This clonotype was observed a few times. The V gene is TRBV7-3, the J gene TRBJ2-1; weak D call: TRBD2 (7 bases). Looked up from germline, CDR1 is SGHTA and CDR2 is FQGTGA. V was clipped by 2 bases and J by 5 bases, with 10 bases between them. CDR3 size: 14 residues. Here the CDR3 reads CASSLLGGDNEQFF. CDR3 nucleotide sequence: TGTGCCAGCAGCTTATTAGGGGGGGACAATGAGCAGTTCTTC.

CDR3 nucleotide sequence: TGTGCCAGCAGCGGGGACAGGGTATGGTATACGCAGTATTTT. Translation gives CASSGDRVWYTQYF. This sequence joins TRBV12-3 or TRBV12-4 and TRBJ2-3; 9 positions match TRBD1. V trimming: 6 bases; J trimming: 7 bases; junction bases outside the gene matches: 8. The CDR3 totals 14 residues.

In its sample, this clonotype was seen a few times. This chain links TRBV28 with TRBJ2-6, with unresolved D. Per the germline V gene, CDR1 is MDHEN and CDR2 is SYDVKM. Between the trimmed V and J ends, which lost 5 bases and 0 bases, there was a span of 8 bases. The CDR3 runs 15 residues. The chain's CDR3 is CASSDSLSGANVLTF. DNA for the CDR3: TGTGCCAGCAGTGACTCCCTCTCTGGGGCCAACGTCCTGACTTTC.

This clonotype was seen more than once but under ten times. This chain uses TRBV7-2 with TRBJ2-7; either TRBD1 or TRBD2 may supply D (5 bases each). The ends were cut back, 5 bases at V and 3 bases at J, with 20 bases in the middle. Per germline, CDR1 SGHTA and CDR2 FQGNSA. CDR3 length: 16 residues. This chain's CDR3 is CASSHPGGADFYEQYF. The CDR3 DNA is TGTGCCAGCAGCCATCCTGGGGGAGCGGATTTCTACGAGCAGTACTTC.

This clonotype turned up a few times. V gene TRBV6-2 or TRBV6-3 combines with J gene TRBJ1-6; 9 bases line up with TRBD1. V lost 0 bases and J lost 7; bases outside the gene matches: 4. Germline V gene data show CDR1 as MNHEY and CDR2 as SVGEGT. The CDR3 loop spans 16 amino acids. CDR3 amino acids: CASSYSTDRGNSPLHF. Written as DNA, the CDR3 is TGTGCCAGCAGTTACTCGACGGACAGGGGAAATTCACCCCTCCACTTT.

This clonotype was detected only a few times. The rearrangement uses TRBV15 and TRBJ2-4; no definite D call. This CDR3 spans 15 amino acids. The germline V gene encodes CDR1 LNHNV and CDR2 YYDKDF (reference sequence). V was trimmed by 1 base and J by 3 bases, leaving 10 bases between them. The CDR3 protein is CATSRVMDDKNIQYF. In DNA, the CDR3 is TGTGCCACCAGCAGAGTAATGGATGACAAAAACATTCAGTACTTC.

The chain carries TRBV7-8 and TRBJ2-1; TRBD2 is a possible D gene (6 bases). V was cut by 6 bases and J by 0 bases, with 18 bases left in between. Germline assignment: CDR1 SGHVS and CDR2 FQNEAQ. CDR3 size: 17 residues. The CDR3 DNA follows: TGTGCCAGCAGGGTGGGTAGCGGAGATCTCTCCTACAATGAGCAGTTCTTC. This translates into CASRVGSGDLSYNEQFF.

The chain uses TRBV7-6 and TRBJ2-1; weak D call: TRBD2 (6 bases). Germline CDR1 reads SGHVS; CDR2 reads FNYEAQ. The CDR3 extends over 16 amino acids. Deletions cut 1 base from V and 5 bases from J, with 15 bases between. The CDR3: CASSLVLGREHNEQFF. The CDR3 DNA reads as TGTGCCAGCAGCTTAGTTCTTGGGCGGGAACACAATGAGCAGTTCTTC.

The genes are TRBV7-8 and TRBJ2-5, with D uncertain. There are 15 residues in the CDR3. V was shortened by 4 bases and J by 4 bases, with 16 bases between the two germline ends. Germline-derived CDR1 and CDR2 are SGHVS and FQNEAQ. CDR3 sequence (DNA): TGTGCCAGCAGCTATCCTGACCCCCCCCGAGAGACCCAGTACTTC. Translated: CASSYPDPPRETQYF. Drawing the rest from reference TRBV7-8 and TRBJ2-5, the complete variable domain is GAGVSQSPRYKVAKRGQDVALRCDPISGHVSLFWYQQALGQGPEFLTYFQNEAQLDKSGLPSDRFFAERPEGSVSTLKIQRTQQEDSAVYLCASSYPDPPRETQYFGPGTRLLVL.

This clonotype has a handful of counts. The V gene is TRBV19, the J gene TRBJ2-3, with TRBD2 as a possible D gene (6 bases). V lost 5 bases to trimming and J lost 1 base, with 13 bases between them. Germline CDR1 and CDR2: LNHDA and SQIVND (reference sequence). The CDR3 loop spans 15 amino acids. DNA for the CDR3: TGTGCCAGTAGTGTCTCCCTAGCGCGCACAGATACGCAGTATTTT. Translated, it gives CASSVSLARTDTQYF.

CDR3 sequence: CSARDLWLSARETQYF. CDR3 nucleotides: TGCAGTGCTAGAGATCTATGGCTCAGTGCGAGGGAGACCCAGTACTTC. This chain links TRBV20-1 with TRBJ2-5; D uncertain. Germline-derived CDR1 and CDR2 are DFQATT and SNEGSKA (reference sequence). The CDR3 extends over 16 amino acids. Trimming stripped 0 bases from V and 5 bases from J, with 19 bases between.

This clonotype has a handful of counts. This sequence may be a read error, since a much larger clone differs from it by one base. The genes are TRBV12-3 or TRBV12-4 and TRBJ2-7; a possible D gene is TRBD1 (5 bases). CDR3 length equals 13 residues. The CDR3 region is CVSSPWTSYEQYF. In DNA form, the CDR3 reads TGTGTCAGCAGTCCTTGGACAAGTTACGAGCAGTACTTC.

This rearrangement joins TRBV4-3 to TRBJ2-1; D is possibly TRBD2 (5 bases). V lost 1 base to trimming and J lost 5 bases, with 18 bases between them. The CDR3 totals 17 residues. Germline assignment: CDR1 LGHNA and CDR2 YSLEER. CDR3 residues: CASSQGGRRVLDNEQFF. The CDR3 nucleotides read TGCGCCAGCAGCCAAGGAGGGAGAAGGGTCCTCGACAATGAGCAGTTCTTC.

The chain carries TRBV19 and TRBJ2-1; 10 bases match TRBD2. This CDR3 has 15 residues. J lost 9 bases, V lost 0 bases, and 5 bases had no gene match. Germline CDR1 is LNHDA and CDR2 is SQIVND (reference sequence). CDR3 residues: CASSIDRAGGREQFF. Written as DNA, the CDR3 is TGTGCCAGTAGTATAGATCGAGCGGGGGGGCGTGAGCAGTTCTTC. The entire variable domain, with the rest obtained from reference TRBV19 and TRBJ2-1, is as follows: DGGITQSPKYLFRKEGQNVTLSCEQNLNHDAMYWYRQDPGQGLRLIYYSQIVNDFQKGDIAEGYSVSREKKESFPLTVTSAQKNPTAFYLCASSIDRAGGREQFFGPGTRLTVL.

This clonotype has just a few counts. The gene calls are TRBV11-1 and TRBJ2-3; D ambiguous. Germline V gene lookup returns CDR1 SGHAT and CDR2 FQDESV (reference sequence). V was cut by 0 bases and J by 6 bases, with 1 base left in between. This CDR3 contains 11 residues. DNA of the CDR3: TGTGCCAGCAGCTTAGCGGATACGCAGTATTTT. This translates into CASSLADTQYF.

The rearrangement links TRBV28 to TRBJ1-2; weak D call: TRBD1 (6 bases). Per germline, CDR1 MDHEN and CDR2 SYDVKM. The CDR3 totals 14 residues. V lost 3 bases and J 1 base, leaving 9 bases between the germline ends. The CDR3 region is CASSLTGLNYGYTF. The CDR3, as DNA: TGTGCCAGCAGTTTGACAGGCCTTAACTATGGCTACACCTTC.

This rearrangement joins TRBV10-3 to TRBJ2-5; unclear D gene. The V end was cut by 0 bases, the J end by 3 bases, with 11 bases between. CDR3 length: 15 residues. The V gene's germline CDR1 is ENHRY and CDR2 SYGVKD. This CDR3 reads CAISESSGPEETQYF. DNA of the CDR3: TGTGCCATCAGTGAGTCCTCGGGCCCCGAAGAGACCCAGTACTTC.

In its sample, this clonotype was seen many times. This sequence joins TRBV6-4 and TRBJ2-5; the match to TRBD2 covers 10 bases. The CDR3 loop spans 14 amino acids. The V segment lost 6 bases and the J segment 1 base; nucleotides outside the gene matches: 2. Germline CDR1 reads MRHNA; CDR2 reads SNTAGT. CDR3 in DNA: TGTGCCAGCAGCTCTAGCGGGGGCCAAGAGACCCAGTACTTC. Its translation: CASSSSGGQETQYF.

The gene calls are TRBV7-9 and TRBJ2-1, with 16 bases identical to TRBD2. Germline V lookup: CDR1 SEHNR, CDR2 FQNEAQ (reference sequence). V trimming: 3 bases; J trimming: 5 bases; junction bases outside the gene matches: 7. The CDR3 sequence is 18 residues long. The CDR3 is CASSFGTSGRAGNNEQFF. The DNA of the CDR3 is TGTGCCAGCAGCTTCGGGACTAGCGGGAGGGCCGGGAACAATGAGCAGTTCTTC.

This rearrangement joins TRBV2 to TRBJ2-1, with 11 bases aligning to TRBD1. Germline CDR1 and CDR2: SNHLY and FYNNEI. CDR3 length: 14 amino acids. The junction had 6 bases not matched to a gene; V was cut back by 10 bases and J by 4 bases. This chain's CDR3 is CAIVRDRGYNEQFF. CDR3 bases: TGTGCCATAGTCCGGGACAGGGGGTACAATGAGCAGTTCTTC.

Regarding this clonotype: The germline gene is not matched at one end of the junction; a read error may be the cause. The chain has TRBV5-1 and TRBJ1-1; tentatively, D is TRBD1 (5 bases). From germline, CDR1 is SGHRS and CDR2 YFSETQ. The CDR3 consists of 14 residues. The CDR3: CANSLEGVNTEAFF. The CDR3 DNA reads as TGCGCCAACAGCTTGGAAGGGGTGAACACTGAAGCTTTCTTT.